The 29 T cell receptor beta chains below all came from one sample that was sequenced in a study of beta chain features in type 1 diabetes. The study reverse transcribed the entire isolated RNA, so it sequenced expressed TCRB transcripts. Some clones are missing from TCRdb's copy, which holds only in-frame ones; the method was immunoSEQ multiplex PCR. This table holds 330,000 or so clones, about 15% found once. The sample consisted of central memory CD4+ T cells from blood. The receptors were sampled from a young man in good health.

This clone has a handful of counts. The CDR3 sequence: CASSLTGYGYTF. The CDR3 DNA follows: TGTGCCAGCAGTTTGACAGGGTATGGCTACACCTTC. This rearrangement joins TRBV28 to TRBJ1-2, with 7 bases lining up with TRBD1. Germline CDR1 MDHEN, CDR2 SYDVKM. The trim removed 3 bases at V and 5 bases at J, leaving 0 bases unmatched. The CDR3 totals 12 residues.

This clone was counted only a few times. The chain couples TRBV2 to TRBJ2-3; TRBD2 matches at 8 bases. The V gene's germline CDR1 is SNHLY and CDR2 FYNNEI. The V gene end was trimmed by 7 bases and the J gene end by 1 base; junction bases not matched to a gene: 7. The CDR3 runs to 15 residues. The DNA for the CDR3 is TGTGCCAGCAATGGCGGGGGGCAACGCACAGATACGCAGTATTTT. It translates to CASNGGGQRTDTQYF.

In DNA form, the CDR3 reads TGTGCCAGCAGCCAAGAGGCCCTAGCGCTTACCACCTACAATGAGCAGTTCTTC. It is translated as CASSQEALALTTYNEQFF. The chain employs TRBV9 and TRBJ2-1, with D possibly being TRBD2 (6 bases). V was pared by 4 bases and J by 2 bases, with 22 bases between. The CDR3 has 18 residues. The germline V gene has CDR1 SGDLS and CDR2 YYNGEE.

This clone was detected a few times. The chain couples TRBV4-3 to TRBJ1-2; TRBD1 is a possible D gene (5 bases). The ends were cut back, 0 bases at V and 5 bases at J, with 16 bases in the middle. Germline values: CDR1 LGHNA, CDR2 YSLEER. This CDR3 has 16 residues. The CDR3: CASSQDLGRAIYGYTF. The CDR3 DNA sequence: TGCGCCAGCAGCCAAGACCTGGGCAGGGCCATATATGGCTACACCTTC.

In its sample, this clone was seen a few times. V is TRBV10-3 and J is TRBJ2-2, with 11 bases that match TRBD2. Trimming cost V 5 bases and J 4 bases; bases outside gene matches: 0. CDR1 and CDR2 from the germline V gene are ENHRY and SYGVKD. This CDR3 comprises 14 residues. The CDR3 is CAISLAGGTGELFF. In DNA form, the CDR3 reads TGTGCCATCAGTCTAGCGGGAGGCACCGGGGAGCTGTTTTTT.

V gene TRBV7-2 combines with J gene TRBJ2-7, with TRBD2 identical over 10 bases. The V gene end was trimmed by 5 bases and the J gene end by 4 bases; junction bases not matched to a gene: 8. The CDR3 consists of 15 residues. CDR1 SGHTA and CDR2 FQGNSA come from the germline V gene. CDR3 residues: CASSPRAGGPYEQYF. The CDR3 DNA reads as TGTGCCAGCAGCCCTAGAGCGGGGGGGCCATACGAGCAGTACTTC.

The chain links TRBV5-4 to TRBJ2-3, with 7 bases lining up with TRBD2. This CDR3 has 13 residues. After removal of 4 bases from V and 5 bases from J, the junction contained 4 bases not matched to a gene. The germline gives CDR1 SGHNT, CDR2 YYREEE (reference sequence). This CDR3 reads CASSQGEGDTQYF. CDR3 nucleotides: TGTGCCAGCAGCCAAGGGGAGGGAGATACGCAGTATTTT. Looking up the rest from reference TRBV5-4 and TRBJ2-3 gives the full variable domain: ETGVTQSPTHLIKTRGQQVTLRCSSQSGHNTVSWYQQALGQGPQFIFQYYREEENGRGNFPPRFSGLQFPNYSSELNVNALELDDSALYLCASSQGEGDTQYFGPGTRLTVL.

This chain links TRBV10-3 with TRBJ1-4, with D uncertain. V lost 5 bases and J 2 bases, leaving 6 bases between the germline ends. The CDR3 has 13 amino acids. Per germline, CDR1 ENHRY and CDR2 SYGVKD. The CDR3 loop reads CAISRGTNEKLFF. CDR3 DNA: TGTGCCATCAGTCGAGGGACTAATGAAAAACTGTTTTTT.

This clone was seen only a few times. V and J are TRBV4-3 and TRBJ1-2; TRBD1 matches at 9 bases. Trimming took 3 bases from V and 5 from J; bases not matched to a gene: 13. CDR1 and CDR2 (germline): LGHNA, YSLEER. This CDR3 contains 17 residues. CDR3 amino acids: CASSHTRGGQGGYGYTF. The CDR3 region has the DNA TGCGCCAGCAGCCACACCCGGGGGGGACAGGGTGGATATGGCTACACCTTC.

This clone was seen a few times. The chain couples TRBV6-5 to TRBJ2-4; maybe TRBD2 (7 bases). Germline assignment: CDR1 MNHEY and CDR2 SVGAGI. V was trimmed by 4 bases and J by 7 bases, leaving 14 bases between them. The CDR3 runs to 14 residues. The CDR3, as DNA: TGTGCCAGCAGTTCCGGGGGGCTGGAGAACATTCAGTACTTC. Translated: CASSSGGLENIQYF.

This clone was seen a handful of times. This chain uses TRBV12-5 with TRBJ1-2; weak D call: TRBD1 (5 bases). Trimming stripped 2 bases from V and 6 bases from J, with 13 bases between. Per germline, CDR1 LGHNT and CDR2 FRNRAP. The CDR3 extends over 14 amino acids. The CDR3, as DNA: TGTGCTAGTGGTTTGTTTTTGCGGGGCAATGGCTACACCTTC. The encoded protein is CASGLFLRGNGYTF.

The chain uses TRBV9 and TRBJ1-3; the D is unclear. V lost 0 bases and J lost 5, with 9 bases in between. Germline loops: CDR1 SGDLS, CDR2 YYNGEE. This CDR3 region has 14 residues. Written as DNA, the CDR3 is TGTGCCAGCAGCGTAGCCGGGGTTAGAAACACCATATATTTT. Translation: CASSVAGVRNTIYF.

This clone was detected ten times or more. The rearrangement links TRBV5-1 to TRBJ2-5; TRBD2 agrees at 8 bases. The CDR3 spans 14 residues. Germline CDR1 reads SGHRS; CDR2 reads YFSETQ. J gave up 2 bases and V 3 bases, and 3 bases lay outside the gene matches. This chain's CDR3 is CASSSGTRQETQYF. For the CDR3, the DNA is TGCGCCAGCAGCTCGGGGACTAGGCAAGAGACCCAGTACTTC.

This clone was counted a few times. The rearrangement uses TRBV5-4 and TRBJ2-7, with a tentative D call TRBD1 (5 bases). V dropped 5 bases and J dropped 2 bases, with 11 bases sitting between them. Germline CDR1 SGHNT, CDR2 YYREEE (reference sequence). The CDR3 has 13 residues. CDR3 loop: CASSSGFAYEQYF. Here the CDR3 DNA reads TGTGCCAGCAGTTCAGGGTTTGCCTACGAGCAGTACTTC.

This chain uses TRBV9 with TRBJ2-1; 7 nucleotides align to TRBD2. The V segment lost 3 bases and the J segment 5 bases; nucleotides outside the gene matches: 8. In germline, CDR1 is SGDLS, CDR2 YYNGEE. CDR3 length: 15 residues. This chain's CDR3 is CASSAGHGRDNEQFF. CDR3 bases: TGTGCCAGCAGCGCCGGTCATGGGAGGGACAATGAGCAGTTCTTC.

The chain uses TRBV5-1 and TRBJ2-2; D is unclear. CDR1 and CDR2 from the germline V gene are SGHRS and YFSETQ. Between the trimmed V and J ends, which lost 3 bases and 4 bases, there was a span of 10 bases. The CDR3 totals 14 residues. The DNA of the CDR3 is TGCGCCAGCAGCTACAAAGAAACCACCGGGGAGCTGTTTTTT. It encodes CASSYKETTGELFF. Drawing the rest from reference TRBV5-1 and TRBJ2-2, the complete variable domain is KAGVTQTPRYLIKTRGQQVTLSCSPISGHRSVSWYQQTPGQGLQFLFEYFSETQRNKGNFPGRFSGRQFSNSRSEMNVSTLELGDSALYLCASSYKETTGELFFGEGSRLTVL.

This clone has just a few counts. The chain links TRBV10-3 to TRBJ2-3; weak D call: TRBD2 (5 bases). Germline CDR1 is ENHRY and CDR2 is SYGVKD. The CDR3 contains 14 residues. Between the trimmed V and J ends, which lost 8 bases and 2 bases, there was a span of 14 bases. The CDR3 loop is CAIGSSYSTDTQYF. The CDR3 nucleotides read TGTGCCATCGGTTCTAGCTACTCCACAGATACGCAGTATTTT.

In its sample, this clone was seen a few times. The V call is TRBV5-8, the J call TRBJ2-2; D not resolved. The CDR3 is 12 amino acids. The V end lost 4 bases, the J end lost 5 bases, and 6 bases lay between the germline ends. CDR1 and CDR2 (germline): SGHTS, YDEGEE. The CDR3 sequence: CASSTFTGELFF. CDR3 DNA: TGTGCCAGCAGCACCTTTACCGGGGAGCTGTTTTTT.

This rearrangement joins TRBV7-7 to TRBJ2-1, with TRBD2 matching over 9 bases. CDR1 is SSHAT and CDR2 is FNYEAQ in the germline V gene (reference sequence). This CDR3 comprises 13 residues. V was clipped by 4 bases and J by 7 bases; unmatched bases: 2. The CDR3 here is CASSSSGKNEQFF. The CDR3 DNA follows: TGTGCCAGCAGCTCTAGCGGGAAAAATGAGCAGTTCTTC.

The CDR3 DNA sequence: TGTGCCAGCAGCTTGGTGGCGGAAAATTCACCCCTCCACTTT. It is translated as CASSLVAENSPLHF. The chain joins TRBV5-4 to TRBJ1-6; D is ambiguous. Germline CDR1 and CDR2: SGHNT and YYREEE (reference sequence). Trimming cost V 0 bases and J 7 bases, with 8 bases left between them. The CDR3 is 14 amino acids.

The rearrangement joins TRBV5-1 to TRBJ1-1, with D perhaps TRBD1 (6 bases). The V and J ends lost 3 bases and 2 bases respectively, with 11 bases between them. The CDR3 is 14 residues long. Germline values: CDR1 SGHRS, CDR2 YFSETQ. The CDR3 spells CASSSGTHNTEAFF. CDR3 nucleotides: TGCGCCAGCAGCTCGGGGACACACAACACTGAAGCTTTCTTT.

This clone was seen more than once but under ten times. The genes are TRBV6-4 and TRBJ2-1; 7 bases match TRBD2. CDR3 size: 14 residues. CDR1 MRHNA and CDR2 SNTAGT come from the germline V gene. The V gene end was trimmed by 8 bases and the J gene end by 7 bases; junction bases not matched to a gene: 11. The CDR3 DNA sequence: TGTGCCAGCTCTGAAGGGAGGGTGCGGAATGAGCAGTTCTTC. It is translated as CASSEGRVRNEQFF.

This clone was counted a few times. The DNA of the CDR3 is TGTGCCAGCAGGAGAACAGGGGACAATGAGCAGTTCTTC. Its translation: CASRRTGDNEQFF. V gene TRBV11-3 combines with J gene TRBJ2-1; 7 bases agree with TRBD1. Germline assignment: CDR1 SGHNT and CDR2 YENEEA. After removal of 6 bases from V and 5 bases from J, the junction contained 4 bases not matched to a gene. The CDR3 is made up of 13 amino acids.

This clone turned up a few times. The chain links TRBV30 to TRBJ1-5; 10 nucleotides match TRBD1. This CDR3 has 14 residues. The V gene's germline CDR1 is GTSNPN and CDR2 SVGIG (reference sequence). After removal of 2 bases from V and 8 bases from J, the junction contained 6 bases not matched to a gene. Here the CDR3 reads CAWSPGQGLKPQHF. The CDR3 DNA reads as TGTGCCTGGAGTCCGGGACAGGGGTTGAAGCCCCAGCATTTT.

The chain joins TRBV18 to TRBJ2-6, with 9 bases identical to TRBD1. The CDR3 consists of 17 residues. Germline loops: CDR1 KGHSH, CDR2 LQKENI. Trimming at V came to 6 bases and at J to 0 bases, leaving 6 bases not matched to a gene. CDR3 DNA sequence: TGTGCCAGCTCCCCAGGACAGGGGCCCTCTGGGGCCAACGTCCTGACTTTC. Protein sequence: CASSPGQGPSGANVLTF. The full variable domain, rest sourced from reference TRBV18 and TRBJ2-6, is NAGVMQNPRHLVRRRGQEARLRCSPMKGHSHVYWYRQLPEEGLKFMVYLQKENIIDESGMPKERFSAEFPKEGPSILRIQQVVRGDSAAYFCASSPGQGPSGANVLTFGAGSRLTVL.

The V gene is TRBV9, the J gene TRBJ1-6; D unresolved. Between the trimmed V and J ends, which lost 4 bases and 5 bases, there was a span of 10 bases. The CDR3 is 14 amino acids. The V gene's germline CDR1 is SGDLS and CDR2 YYNGEE. Written as DNA, the CDR3 is TGTGCCAGCAGCCTGTCCTGGGATAATTCACCCCTCCACTTT. It yields the protein CASSLSWDNSPLHF.

This clone was detected only a few times. CDR3 nucleotide sequence: TGTGCCAGCAGCCAAGATGCACTAGCGGCGTACAATGAGCAGTTCTTC. Protein: CASSQDALAAYNEQFF. The V gene is TRBV7-9, the J gene TRBJ2-1; 8 bases align to TRBD2. Germline CDR1 and CDR2: SEHNR and FQNEAQ (reference sequence). The CDR3 runs 16 residues. V trimming: 5 bases; J trimming: 4 bases; junction bases outside the gene matches: 10.

V gene TRBV18 combines with J gene TRBJ2-1, with D perhaps given as TRBD1 or TRBD2 (5 bases each). The CDR3 length is 13 residues. The germline CDR1 and CDR2 sequences are KGHSH and LQKENI. V gave up 3 bases and J gave up 4 bases, with 7 bases separating them. The CDR3 protein is CASSPGPYNEQFF. In nucleotides, the CDR3 is TGTGCCAGCTCACCGGGACCATACAATGAGCAGTTCTTC.

This sequence joins TRBV5-6 and TRBJ1-4; D perhaps matches TRBD1 (6 bases). Per the germline V gene, CDR1 is SGHDT and CDR2 is YYEEEE. V was trimmed by 4 bases and J by 6 bases, leaving 10 bases between them. This CDR3 has 13 amino acids. For the CDR3, the DNA is TGTGCCAGCAGCAGGGGGTCGGATGAAAAACTGTTTTTT. Translation: CASSRGSDEKLFF.